Below are 25 T cell receptor beta chains sequenced from a single sample in a study of blood T cell repertoires in COVID-19. Generated by immunoSEQ multiplex PCR, the TCRdb table keeps only in-frame clones and is missing some. The sample gives over 90,000 clones, around 84% of which show up once; approximately 13% is in the top ten. Sequencing was done on a sample of peripheral blood. These receptors were collected from a woman aged 60-75 years in a cohort sampled during active or convalescent COVID-19.

Note on this clone: The same CDR3 also results from other DNA sequences found in this sample. CDR3 loop: CASSLGGSNQPQHF. The CDR3 DNA is TGCGCCAGCAGCTTAGGGGGTAGCAATCAGCCCCAGCATTTT. The genes are TRBV5-1 and TRBJ1-5; a possible D gene is TRBD1 (6 bases). This CDR3 is 14 amino acids long. With 2 bases removed from V and 0 bases from J, the gap between germline ends came to 6 bases. Germline-derived CDR1 and CDR2 are SGHRS and YFSETQ.

Only one count was recorded for this clone. The V and J genes are TRBV5-1 and TRBJ2-2, with 7 bases lining up with TRBD2. CDR1 and CDR2 from the germline V gene are SGHRS and YFSETQ. The V gene end was trimmed by 0 bases and the J gene end by 5 bases; junction bases not matched to a gene: 7. CDR3 size: 16 residues. DNA of the CDR3: TGCGCCAGCAGCTTGGAAGGGAGTAGCGGGACCGGGGAGCTGTTTTTT. It encodes CASSLEGSSGTGELFF.

J is TRBJ1-4 and V is TRBV2; D is undetermined. The CDR3 is 12 residues long. V lost 9 bases to trimming and J lost 8 bases, with 13 bases between them. Germline CDR1 SNHLY, CDR2 FYNNEI. CDR3 sequence (DNA): TGTGCCAGGGGCGCCTACGCGGAAAAACTGTTTTTT. Amino acids: CARGAYAEKLFF.

The chain carries TRBV28 and TRBJ2-1, with 10 bases matching TRBD2. The length of the CDR3 is 14 residues. V gave up 2 bases and J gave up 9 bases; unmatched junction bases: 4. Germline V CDR1 and CDR2: MDHEN, SYDVKM. The CDR3 reads CASSLLAGEIEQFF. The CDR3 DNA reads TGTGCCAGCAGTTTACTAGCGGGAGAGATTGAGCAGTTCTTC.

The CDR3 loop reads CASSTPGGDYGYTF. DNA for the CDR3: TGTGCCAGCAGCACCCCTGGGGGCGACTATGGCTACACCTTC. The V gene is TRBV4-2, the J gene TRBJ1-2; tentatively, D is TRBD1 (6 bases). Per germline, CDR1 LGHNA and CDR2 YNFKEQ. This CDR3 contains 14 residues. Trimming took off 5 bases at V and 3 bases at J, with 13 bases between the two ends.

J is TRBJ1-6 and V is TRBV7-6, with 10 bases lining up with TRBD1. V lost 10 bases to trimming and J lost 7 bases; unmatched junction nucleotides: 7. The germline CDR1 and CDR2 sequences are SGHVS and FNYEAQ. The CDR3 loop spans 14 amino acids. The CDR3 protein is CAIREGQGNSPLHF. The CDR3, as DNA: TGTGCCATCCGCGAGGGACAGGGGAATTCACCCCTCCACTTT.

The J gene is TRBJ2-6, the V gene TRBV28; maybe TRBD1 (5 bases). The CDR3 is made up of 17 amino acids. Germline CDR1 and CDR2: MDHEN and SYDVKM. With 1 base removed from V and 0 bases from J, the gap between germline ends came to 10 bases. The CDR3 nucleotides read TGTGCCAGCAGTTTATCCCAGGGTAGCTCTGGGGCCAACGTCCTGACTTTC. This gives the protein CASSLSQGSSGANVLTF.

The chain uses TRBV19 and TRBJ1-6, with TRBD1 matching over 7 bases. Germline V gene lookup returns CDR1 LNHDA and CDR2 SQIVND (reference sequence). With 4 bases clipped from V and 5 bases from J, the junction kept 8 bases outside the gene matches. CDR3 length: 16 residues. The CDR3 region is CASSTRGSMDNSPLHF. DNA for the CDR3: TGTGCCAGTAGTACCAGGGGGTCTATGGATAATTCACCCCTCCACTTT.

J is TRBJ1-6 and V is TRBV6-5, with 9 bases matching TRBD1. V was pared by 5 bases and J by 7 bases, with 6 bases of the junction left unmatched. CDR3 size: 15 residues. Germline-derived CDR1 and CDR2 are MNHEY and SVGAGI. In DNA, the CDR3 is TGTGCCAGCAGTCCGACCGGGACAGGGAATTCACCCCTCCACTTT. As protein: CASSPTGTGNSPLHF.

The V gene is TRBV3-1 (or the pseudogene TRBV3-2), the J gene TRBJ2-2; 12 nucleotides agree with TRBD2. The trim removed 4 bases at V and 4 bases at J, leaving 4 bases unmatched. The CDR3 length is 16 residues. The germline V gene encodes CDR1 LGHDT and CDR2 YNNKEL (reference sequence). CDR3 sequence reads: CASSRPGLAGTGELFF. The CDR3 DNA is TGTGCCAGCAGCCGCCCGGGACTAGCGGGCACCGGGGAGCTGTTTTTT.

V usage is TRBV6-5 and J usage is TRBJ1-6; 9 nucleotides line up with TRBD1. The CDR3 is made up of 16 amino acids. The V gene end was trimmed by 2 bases and the J gene end by 6 bases; junction bases not matched to a gene: 5. In germline, CDR1 is MNHEY, CDR2 SVGAGI. The CDR3 is CASSYPPGQGNSPLHF. CDR3 in DNA: TGTGCCAGCAGTTACCCCCCGGGACAGGGTAATTCACCCCTCCACTTT.

This clone was seen a single time. The chain's CDR3 is CASSLGDSNEQFF. The CDR3 DNA reads TGTGCCAGCAGCTTAGGGGACAGTAATGAGCAGTTCTTC. This chain links TRBV7-9 with TRBJ2-1; 7 bases are shared with TRBD1. Germline assignment: CDR1 SEHNR and CDR2 FQNEAQ (reference sequence). V shed 1 base, J shed 7 bases, and the junction held 1 base outside the gene matches. The CDR3 is 13 residues long.

This chain links TRBV11-3 with TRBJ2-1, with TRBD2 as a possible D gene (7 bases). Per germline, CDR1 SGHNT and CDR2 YENEEA. This CDR3 has 17 residues. Trimming removed 5 bases from V and 2 bases from J, with 19 bases in between. The CDR3 DNA reads as TGTGCCAGCAGCCCCCGCGGGGGCAGCGGTGCCTACAATGAGCAGTTCTTC. Protein product: CASSPRGGSGAYNEQFF.

V usage is TRBV30 and J usage is TRBJ1-6; 8 bases match TRBD1. V was clipped by 2 bases and J by 3 bases; unmatched bases: 6. CDR1 is GTSNPN, CDR2 SVGIG, per germline (reference sequence). The CDR3 has 16 amino acids. CDR3 DNA: TGTGCCTGGAGTCGCCCCGGACAGGGCTATAATTCACCCCTCCACTTT. It translates to CAWSRPGQGYNSPLHF.

V gene TRBV19 combines with J gene TRBJ2-1; maybe TRBD2 (6 bases). V lost 1 base to trimming and J lost 2 bases, with 9 bases between them. Germline CDR1 reads LNHDA; CDR2 reads SQIVND (reference sequence). There are 15 residues in the CDR3. CDR3 sequence: CASSIVGGTYNEQFF. The CDR3 region has the DNA TGTGCCAGTAGTATAGTGGGAGGAACCTACAATGAGCAGTTCTTC.

With regard to this clone: Other nucleotide sequences in the sample specify the same CDR3. The chain joins TRBV19 to TRBJ1-2, with D maybe TRBD1 (5 bases). The CDR3 extends over 14 amino acids. The germline V and J ends were trimmed by 3 bases and 3 bases, with 11 bases remaining between them. In germline, CDR1 is LNHDA, CDR2 SQIVND (reference sequence). CDR3 residues: CASSMGGADYGYTF. The CDR3 DNA is TGTGCCAGTAGTATGGGCGGGGCGGACTATGGCTACACCTTC.

The chain combines TRBV7-3 with TRBJ1-2; TRBD1 agrees at 9 bases. The ends lost 4 bases at V and 8 bases at J; junction bases unmatched: 5. Germline V lookup: CDR1 SGHTA, CDR2 FQGTGA. This CDR3 is built from 13 residues. The DNA of the CDR3 is TGTGCCAGCAGCTCACAGGGGGCTGGGGGCTACACCTTC. Translation: CASSSQGAGGYTF. The whole variable domain, remainder taken from reference TRBV7-3 and TRBJ1-2, is GAGVSQTPSNKVTEKGKYVELRCDPISGHTALYWYRQSLGQGPEFLIYFQGTGAADDSGLPNDRFFAVRPEGSVSTLKIQRTERGDSAVYLCASSSQGAGGYTFGSGTRLTVV.

The V gene is TRBV28, the J gene TRBJ2-1; 11 bases agree with TRBD2. V shed 6 bases and J 9 bases; nucleotides not matched to a gene: 10. Germline V gives CDR1 MDHEN, CDR2 SYDVKM. The CDR3 loop spans 15 amino acids. The CDR3 protein is CASSWGTSGSVEQFF. Here the CDR3 DNA reads TGTGCCAGCAGCTGGGGTACTAGCGGGAGCGTTGAGCAGTTCTTC.

The J gene is TRBJ1-5, the V gene TRBV5-1, with 7 bases aligning to TRBD1. The CDR3 consists of 15 residues. From germline, CDR1 is SGHRS and CDR2 YFSETQ. V lost 4 bases to trimming and J lost 1 base; unmatched junction nucleotides: 5. In nucleotides, the CDR3 is TGCGCCAGCAGCCTGACAGGGACGAGCAATCAGCCCCAGCATTTT. It codes for CASSLTGTSNQPQHF.

V is TRBV30 and J is TRBJ2-7, with a tentative D call TRBD2 (5 bases). Germline assignment: CDR1 GTSNPN and CDR2 SVGIG (reference sequence). The CDR3 sequence is 12 residues long. Trimming stripped 1 base from V and 6 bases from J, with 10 bases between. CDR3: CAWSAQAGEQYF. The CDR3 DNA reads TGTGCCTGGAGTGCGCAGGCGGGCGAGCAGTACTTC.

V and J are TRBV4-1 and TRBJ1-3, with 8 bases identical to TRBD1. The CDR3 spans 18 residues. Germline CDR1 reads MGHRA; CDR2 reads YSYEKL. The J segment lost 2 bases and the V segment lost 0 bases, leaving 9 bases of the junction unmatched. CDR3 amino acids: CASSQDLPVQGAGNTIYF. As DNA, the CDR3 is TGCGCCAGCAGCCAAGATTTACCAGTACAGGGGGCTGGAAACACCATATATTTT.

This clone has just one count. The CDR3, as DNA: TGTGCCACCGGGACAGGGAAAGAGACCCAGTACTTC. Encoded protein: CATGTGKETQYF. The chain couples TRBV2 to TRBJ2-5, with 9 bases fitting TRBD1. The V and J ends lost 10 bases and 3 bases, in that order; junction bases with no gene match: 3. In germline, CDR1 is SNHLY, CDR2 FYNNEI. This CDR3 has 12 residues.

The V gene is TRBV27, the J gene TRBJ2-7; TRBD2 is a possible D gene (6 bases). This CDR3 is built from 14 residues. Per germline, CDR1 MNHEY and CDR2 SMNVEV (reference sequence). Between the trimmed V and J ends, which lost 3 bases and 2 bases, there was a span of 11 bases. CDR3 sequence (DNA): TGTGCCAGCAGTTTGGGACGGGGGACCTACGAGCAGTACTTC. Its protein product is CASSLGRGTYEQYF.

The chain employs TRBV27 and TRBJ2-5; a weak D match, TRBD2 (6 bases). Trimming pared 5 bases from V and 2 bases from J, leaving 21 bases between. CDR1 is MNHEY and CDR2 is SMNVEV in the germline V gene (reference sequence). The CDR3 consists of 17 residues. The CDR3 DNA reads as TGTGCCAGCAGTCCCACCCTCGGAGGGGCCCATCAAGAGACCCAGTACTTC. It encodes CASSPTLGGAHQETQYF.

The chain is built from TRBV20-1 and TRBJ1-5; D uncertain. Trimming removed 3 bases from V and 7 bases from J, with 19 bases in between. CDR1 is DFQATT and CDR2 is SNEGSKA in the germline V gene (reference sequence). The CDR3 is made up of 15 amino acids. Written as DNA, the CDR3 is TGCAGTGCTAGTGTAACAGACCGGTCGTGGCAGCCCCAGCATTTT. Its translation is CSASVTDRSWQPQHF.